This T cell receptor beta chain comes out of a study of beta chain features in type 1 diabetes. This clone was seen a handful of times. Its cognate antigen is unknown. Every bit of the isolated RNA underwent reverse transcription, so sequencing read expressed TCRB transcripts. The table came from immunoSEQ multiplex PCR; TCRdb's copy has only in-frame clones and leaves some out. The sample shows about 660,000 clones, more than 12% of them seen only once. The CDR3 contains 13 residues. V was shortened by 6 bases and J by 8 bases, with 14 bases between the two germline ends. CDR1 and CDR2 (germline): SNHLY, FYNNEI. Study results and limitations: Moderate yet significant TCRB CDR3 shortening was seen in Type 1 diabetes patients in all four CD4+ subsets.

Sequencing was done on a sample of naive CD4+ T cells from blood. The chain uses TRBV2 and TRBJ2-1; a weak D match, TRBD2 (6 bases). The receptor was derived from a man aged 18 to 29 with type 1 diabetes. CDR3 in amino acids: CASSREDSDEQFF. DNA of the CDR3: TGTGCCAGCAGCAGGGAGGATTCGGATGAGCAGTTCTTC.